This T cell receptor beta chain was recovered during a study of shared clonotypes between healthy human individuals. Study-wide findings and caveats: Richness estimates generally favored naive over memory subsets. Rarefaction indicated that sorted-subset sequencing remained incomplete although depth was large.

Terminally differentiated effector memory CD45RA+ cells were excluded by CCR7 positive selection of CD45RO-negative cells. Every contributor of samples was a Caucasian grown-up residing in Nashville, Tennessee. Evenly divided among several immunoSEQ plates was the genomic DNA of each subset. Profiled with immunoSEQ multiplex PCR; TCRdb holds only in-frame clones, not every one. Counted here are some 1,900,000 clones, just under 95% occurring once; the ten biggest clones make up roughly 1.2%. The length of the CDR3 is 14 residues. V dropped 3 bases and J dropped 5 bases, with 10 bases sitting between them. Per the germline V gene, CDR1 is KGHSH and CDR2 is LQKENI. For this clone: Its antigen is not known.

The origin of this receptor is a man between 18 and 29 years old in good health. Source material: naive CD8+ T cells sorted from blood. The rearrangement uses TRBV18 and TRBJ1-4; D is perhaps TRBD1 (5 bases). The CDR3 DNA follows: TGTGCCAGCTCACCCCCAGGGATCAATGAAAAACTGTTTTTT. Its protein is CASSPPGINEKLFF.